Sequencing of this T cell receptor beta chain was carried out in a study of T-cell reconstitution after alpha-beta-depleted transplantation in children. The study's findings and limits: Reportedly, roughly two months post-transplant, alpha-beta T cells arose from several hundred expanded graft clones. TCRbeta diversity was high at day 60 in some patients (a result of surviving recipient T cells and thymic progenitors). Hyperexpanded clones declined; after one year, newly produced T cells mostly supplied diversity.

The CDR3 is 15 amino acids. V lost 0 bases to trimming and J lost 9 bases, with 12 bases between them. In germline, CDR1 is SGHTA, CDR2 FQGNSA. This clonotype has more than one count but fewer than ten. The antigen remains unidentified. TCRbeta library construction was performed incorporating unique molecular identifiers. TCRdb passed the PCR reads through MiXCR, listing each CDR3 protein once. Found here are 90,000 to 150,000 distinct CDR3 sequences, more than 20% of them singletons; the top ten hold over 9.5%. This chain links TRBV7-2 with TRBJ1-6, with D possibly TRBD1 on 5 matching bases. The TCR was taken from a male patient between 2 and 15 years old who had a stem cell transplant for chronic granulomatous disease, so the T cells may come from the graft donor. This sample comprised PBMCs, mostly from graft donor cells, obtained 180 days after TCRalphabeta/CD19-depleted stem cell transplant. The CDR3 here is CASSLAQGTSSPLHF. The CDR3 coding sequence is TGTGCCAGCAGCTTAGCGCAGGGTACAAGTTCACCCCTCCACTTT.